Following are 11 T cell receptor beta chains from one sample sequenced in a study of beta chain features in type 1 diabetes. Overall study results and limits: Among patients with Type 1 diabetes, TCRB CDR3s were moderately but significantly shorter in every one of the four CD4+ subsets.

Every isolated RNA sample was fully reverse transcribed, so sequencing captured expressed TCRB transcripts. The repertoire was sequenced with immunoSEQ multiplex PCR; TCRdb's copy has only in-frame clones and lacks some. This table has a few hundred thousand clones, roughly 10% appearing once. For these TCRs, the target antigens are not known. The sequenced sample was naive CD4+ T cells from blood. The receptors come from a man aged 30-40 years with type 1 diabetes.

This clone was observed a few times. This chain links TRBV9 with TRBJ1-2; TRBD1 matches 7 bases. Unmatched junction bases numbered 12, after V lost 3 bases and J lost 7 bases. The germline V gene encodes CDR1 SGDLS and CDR2 YYNGEE. The CDR3 totals 15 residues. The CDR3 loop is CASSEPGRGPAGYTF. The CDR3, as DNA: TGTGCCAGCAGCGAGCCGGGAAGGGGGCCGGCTGGCTACACCTTC.

This clone was seen a few times. The V gene is TRBV5-4, the J gene TRBJ2-1, with 11 bases identical to TRBD2. After removal of 1 base from V and 8 bases from J, the junction contained 5 bases not matched to a gene. The CDR3 runs to 15 residues. Germline V gene data show CDR1 as SGHNT and CDR2 as YYREEE (reference sequence). This CDR3 reads CASSLWLAGGDEQFF. The CDR3 DNA reads as TGTGCCAGCAGCTTGTGGCTAGCGGGGGGAGATGAGCAGTTCTTC.

This clone was seen more than once but under ten times. This chain uses TRBV6-6 with TRBJ2-7; D is perhaps TRBD2 (6 bases). Trimming pared 8 bases from V and 0 bases from J, leaving 14 bases between. The CDR3 runs 14 residues. Germline-derived CDR1 and CDR2 are MNHNY and SVGAGI (reference sequence). Here the CDR3 DNA reads TGTGCCAGCCGTCCCGGGGGAAGCTCCTACGAGCAGTACTTC. Residues: CASRPGGSSYEQYF.

This clone was counted a few times. The chain joins TRBV7-2 to TRBJ2-5; D may be TRBD2 (6 bases). Germline V CDR1 and CDR2: SGHTA, FQGNSA. The CDR3 sequence is 16 residues long. The V end lost 2 bases, the J end lost 2 bases, and 15 bases lay between the germline ends. In DNA form, the CDR3 reads TGTGCCAGCAGCTTAAGTGGCGGGGAGCTTCAAGAGACCCAGTACTTC. Its translation is CASSLSGGELQETQYF.

The CDR3 loop reads CASSQIDRGYYEQYF. The DNA for the CDR3 is TGCGCCAGCAGCCAAATCGACAGGGGTTACTACGAGCAGTACTTC. This chain joins TRBV4-1 and TRBJ2-7, with 8 bases lining up with TRBD1. CDR1 MGHRA and CDR2 YSYEKL come from the germline V gene. CDR3 length: 15 amino acids. V trimming: 2 bases; J trimming: 3 bases; junction bases outside the gene matches: 6.

In this sample, this clone turned up a few times. This chain joins TRBV18 and TRBJ2-5, with D uncertain. The CDR3 loop spans 12 amino acids. Germline CDR1 and CDR2: KGHSH and LQKENI. Trimming took off 0 bases at V and 5 bases at J, with 4 bases between the two ends. The CDR3 region is CASSPPGETQYF. For the CDR3, the DNA is TGTGCCAGCTCACCACCCGGTGAGACCCAGTACTTC. The whole variable domain, filled in from reference TRBV18 and TRBJ2-5, reads NAGVMQNPRHLVRRRGQEARLRCSPMKGHSHVYWYRQLPEEGLKFMVYLQKENIIDESGMPKERFSAEFPKEGPSILRIQQVVRGDSAAYFCASSPPGETQYFGPGTRLLVL.

There are a few counts of this clone. V gene TRBV27 combines with J gene TRBJ2-7, with 9 positions matching TRBD1. The CDR3 contains 13 residues. Trimming removed 6 bases from V and 10 bases from J; junction bases left unmatched: 10. The germline V gene encodes CDR1 MNHEY and CDR2 SMNVEV (reference sequence). The CDR3 spells CASSQDRGEDQYF. The CDR3 region has the DNA TGTGCCAGCAGCCAGGACAGGGGAGAGGACCAGTACTTC.

The CDR3 loop is CASSVASLRDTQYF. CDR3 nucleotides: TGTGCCAGCAGCGTAGCCTCCCTGAGGGATACGCAGTATTTT. V usage is TRBV9 and J usage is TRBJ2-3; the D is unclear. Trimming left V 0 bases short and J 6 bases short, with 11 bases between. Looked up from germline, CDR1 is SGDLS and CDR2 is YYNGEE. This CDR3 is built from 14 residues.

This clone appeared a few times. V gene TRBV7-9 combines with J gene TRBJ2-3; TRBD2 matches 7 bases. This CDR3 is 17 amino acids long. V was clipped by 5 bases and J by 2 bases; unmatched bases: 13. The germline CDR1 and CDR2 sequences are SEHNR and FQNEAQ (reference sequence). The CDR3 region is CASSPIRDYKNTDTQYF. The CDR3 DNA sequence: TGTGCCAGCAGCCCGATAAGGGACTACAAGAACACAGATACGCAGTATTTT.

Only a few counts were recorded for this clone. Different DNA sequences within this sample yield the same CDR3. The rearrangement uses TRBV28 and TRBJ2-5; tentatively, D is TRBD1 (6 bases). V was trimmed by 4 bases and J by 1 base, leaving 10 bases between them. CDR3 size: 14 residues. Germline loops: CDR1 MDHEN, CDR2 SYDVKM. CDR3 loop: CASSSGQLQETQYF. The CDR3 DNA reads as TGTGCCAGCAGTTCTGGACAGCTCCAAGAGACCCAGTACTTC.

The chain employs TRBV5-4 and TRBJ2-5; 9 bases are shared with TRBD2. Per germline, CDR1 SGHNT and CDR2 YYREEE (reference sequence). V gave up 2 bases and J gave up 3 bases; unmatched junction bases: 2. CDR3 size: 14 residues. The CDR3 here is CASSFAGGKETQYF. CDR3 in DNA: TGTGCCAGCAGCTTTGCGGGGGGGAAAGAGACCCAGTACTTC.